This TCR beta chain was documented in a study of blood T cell repertoires in COVID-19. Clones were sequenced by immunoSEQ multiplex PCR, and TCRdb holds only the in-frame ones, with some missing. Of a few hundred thousand clones listed, about 87% were seen once; the top ten hold 10% to 13%. Germline loops: CDR1 MNHNS, CDR2 SASEGT. V gave up 3 bases and J gave up 6 bases; unmatched junction bases: 7. This CDR3 region has 14 residues. This clonotype was obtained from a man younger than 35 with acute COVID-19. The source material was PBMCs or T cells enriched from blood (not recorded which). The genes are TRBV6-1 and TRBJ1-2, with 7 bases aligning to TRBD1. This CDR3 is CASSDTGELDGYTF. The CDR3 DNA reads as TGTGCCAGCAGTGACACAGGGGAATTGGATGGCTACACCTTC.